This T cell receptor (beta chain) was observed in a study of OX40 agonist ivuxolimab in advanced cancers. Repertoires were generated with immunoSEQ multiplex PCR, while TCRdb's copy carries only in-frame clones and drops some. Among about 36,000 clones listed, around 80% were seen once. The V end lost 5 bases, the J end lost 1 base, and 15 bases lay between the germline ends. The germline CDR1 and CDR2 sequences are MNHEY and SVGAGI. The CDR3 runs to 15 residues. The receptor's source is an adult with an advanced solid tumor such as melanoma, head and neck, liver or kidney cancer. The V call is TRBV6-5, the J call TRBJ2-7; TRBD2 is a possible D gene (6 bases). The sample consisted of CD4+ or CD8+ T cells sorted from blood, taken in a trial of the OX40 agonist ivuxolimab. CDR3 sequence reads: CASSNGGVTSYEQYF. In nucleotides, the CDR3 is TGTGCCAGCAGTAACGGAGGGGTGACTTCCTACGAGCAGTACTTC.